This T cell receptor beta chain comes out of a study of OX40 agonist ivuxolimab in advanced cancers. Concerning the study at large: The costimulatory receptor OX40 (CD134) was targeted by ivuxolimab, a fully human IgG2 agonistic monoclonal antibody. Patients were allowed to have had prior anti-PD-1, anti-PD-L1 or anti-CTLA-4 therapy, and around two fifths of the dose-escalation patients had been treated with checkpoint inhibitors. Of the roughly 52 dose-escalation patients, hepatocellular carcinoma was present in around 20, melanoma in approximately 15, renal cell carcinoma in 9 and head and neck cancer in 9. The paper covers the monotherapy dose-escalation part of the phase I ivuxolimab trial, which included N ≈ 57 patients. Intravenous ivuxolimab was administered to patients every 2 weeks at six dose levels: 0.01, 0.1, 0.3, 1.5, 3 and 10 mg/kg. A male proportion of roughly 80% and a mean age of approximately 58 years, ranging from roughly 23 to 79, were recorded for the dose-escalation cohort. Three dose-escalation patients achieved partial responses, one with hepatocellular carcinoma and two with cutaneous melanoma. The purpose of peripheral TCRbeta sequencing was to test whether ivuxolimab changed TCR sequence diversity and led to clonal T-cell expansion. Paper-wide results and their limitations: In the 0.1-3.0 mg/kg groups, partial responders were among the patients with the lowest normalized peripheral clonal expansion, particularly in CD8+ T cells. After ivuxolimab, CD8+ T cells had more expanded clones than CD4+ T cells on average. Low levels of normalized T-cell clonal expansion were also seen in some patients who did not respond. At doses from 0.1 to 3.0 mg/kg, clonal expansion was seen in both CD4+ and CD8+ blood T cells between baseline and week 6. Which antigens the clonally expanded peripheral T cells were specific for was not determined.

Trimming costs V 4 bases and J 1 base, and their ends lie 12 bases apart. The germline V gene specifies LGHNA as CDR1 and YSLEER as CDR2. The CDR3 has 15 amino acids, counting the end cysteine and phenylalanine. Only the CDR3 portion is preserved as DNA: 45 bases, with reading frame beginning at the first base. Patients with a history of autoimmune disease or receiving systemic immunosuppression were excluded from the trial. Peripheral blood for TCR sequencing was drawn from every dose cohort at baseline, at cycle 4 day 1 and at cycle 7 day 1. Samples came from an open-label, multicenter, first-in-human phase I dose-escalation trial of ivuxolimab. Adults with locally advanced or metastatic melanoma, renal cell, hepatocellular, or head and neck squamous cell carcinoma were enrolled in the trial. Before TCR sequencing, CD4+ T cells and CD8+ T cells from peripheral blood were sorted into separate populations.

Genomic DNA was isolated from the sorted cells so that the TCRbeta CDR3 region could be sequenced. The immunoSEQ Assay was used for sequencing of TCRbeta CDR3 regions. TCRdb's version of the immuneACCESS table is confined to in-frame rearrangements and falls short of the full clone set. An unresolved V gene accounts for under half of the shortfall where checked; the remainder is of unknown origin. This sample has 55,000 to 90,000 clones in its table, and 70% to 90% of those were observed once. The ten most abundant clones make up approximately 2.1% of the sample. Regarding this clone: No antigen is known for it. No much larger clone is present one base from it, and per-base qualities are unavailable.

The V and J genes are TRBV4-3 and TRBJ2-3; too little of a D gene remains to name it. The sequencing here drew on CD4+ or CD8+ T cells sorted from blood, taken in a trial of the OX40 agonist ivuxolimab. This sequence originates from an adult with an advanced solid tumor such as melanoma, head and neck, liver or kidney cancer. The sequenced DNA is TGCGCCAGCAGCCGAGACCCACTGGGCACAGATACGCAGTATTTT. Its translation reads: CASSRDPLGTDTQYF.